This TCR beta chain was recovered during a study of control samples from healthy donors and cancer patients. V lost 6 bases to trimming and J lost 0 bases, with 5 bases between them. The CDR3 is made up of 11 amino acids. Germline V gene lookup returns CDR1 DFQATT and CDR2 SNEGSKA (reference sequence). Assay: immunoSEQ multiplex PCR; the TCRdb copy retains only in-frame clones and omits some. Of about 150,000 clones in the sample, over 90% were seen once. Source material: blood. The chain carries TRBV20-1 and TRBJ2-5; TRBD2 is a possible D gene (5 bases). This sequence originates from a man between 45 and 60 years old in good health. Here the CDR3 DNA reads TGCAGTGCGGACTACCAAGAGACCCAGTACTTC. This gives the protein CSADYQETQYF.